Listed here are 18 T cell receptor beta chains from one sample, sequenced in a study of blood T cells in healthy people across ages. A second PCR, run for roughly 7 to 11 cycles, used a sample-barcoded 5' primer plus a J-beta primer mix. TCRdb reanalysed the 5' RACE reads using MiXCR and keeps one entry per CDR3 protein. Of 2 million or so distinct CDR3 sequences in the sample, around half are singletons; the top ten hold roughly 2.1%. Sequencing was done on a sample of blood. The receptors here all came from a middle-aged woman in good health.

The chain uses TRBV3-1 and TRBJ2-1; D is uncertain. The CDR3 runs 11 residues. In germline, CDR1 is LGHDT, CDR2 YNNKEL (reference sequence). The ends were cut back, 4 bases at V and 9 bases at J, with 7 bases in the middle. As DNA, the CDR3 is TGTGCCAGCAGCCGGGGTCGTGAGCAGTTCTTC. Translating gives CASSRGREQFF.

As concerns this clonotype: This clone may be a read error of a much larger clone one base away. The chain uses TRBV28 and TRBJ2-7; TRBD1 might be the D (6 bases). CDR3 length equals 12 residues. With 6 bases removed from V and 3 bases from J, the gap between germline ends came to 9 bases. Germline lookup yields CDR1 MDHEN and CDR2 SYDVKM. CDR3 region: CASRLTGYEQYF. The CDR3 DNA follows: TGTGCCAGCAGGTTGACAGGCTACGAGCAGTACTTC.

This clonotype was picked up a small number of times. V usage is TRBV7-9 and J usage is TRBJ2-3, with TRBD2 as a possible D gene (6 bases). Trimming took off 2 bases at V and 6 bases at J, with 21 bases between the two ends. This CDR3 comprises 17 residues. CDR1 is SEHNR, CDR2 FQNEAQ, per germline (reference sequence). The CDR3 protein is CASSLIEDYWTTDTQYF. The CDR3 region has the DNA TGTGCCAGCAGCTTAATCGAGGACTACTGGACCACGGATACGCAGTATTTT.

This clonotype was seen at least ten times. One junction end does not reproduce the germline sequence, and a read error may be involved. The gene calls are TRBV3-1 and TRBJ2-5; TRBD1 matches 7 bases. CDR3 length equals 14 residues. Germline V gene lookup returns CDR1 LGHDT and CDR2 YNNKEL (reference sequence). CDR3 DNA sequence: TGCGCCAGCAGCCAAGACAGGGTCCAAGAGACCCAGTACTTC. Translating gives CASSQDRVQETQYF.

The J gene is TRBJ2-1, the V gene TRBV10-3, with TRBD1 matching 9 bases. The germline gives CDR1 ENHRY, CDR2 SYGVKD. CDR3 length: 14 residues. After removal of 5 bases from V and 8 bases from J, the junction contained 7 bases not matched to a gene. CDR3 bases: TGTGCCATCAGTCCGATACAGGGGGCGGATGAGCAGTTCTTC. As protein: CAISPIQGADEQFF.

This clonotype was detected only once. The chain combines TRBV6-5 with TRBJ2-5; TRBD2 matches 7 bases. Germline V gene sequence: CDR1 MNHEY, CDR2 SVGAGI. Trimming took 2 bases from V and 3 from J; bases not matched to a gene: 9. The CDR3 totals 16 residues. The CDR3 spells CASSYKRGYSEETQYF. Here the CDR3 DNA reads TGTGCCAGCAGTTACAAGCGGGGATACTCGGAAGAGACCCAGTACTTC.

The CDR3 DNA is TGTGCCAGCAGCTCATCGGGGCCCATACGCTACGAGCAGTACTTC. Translating it yields CASSSSGPIRYEQYF. V is TRBV13 and J is TRBJ2-7; D may match TRBD1 or TRBD2 (5 bases each). The V end was cut by 4 bases, the J end by 3 bases, with 16 bases between. The CDR3 loop spans 15 amino acids. From germline, CDR1 is PRHDT and CDR2 FYEKMQ (reference sequence). Full variable domain (missing parts from reference TRBV13 and TRBJ2-7): AAGVIQSPRHLIKEKRETATLKCYPIPRHDTVYWYQQGPGQDPQFLISFYEKMQSDKGSIPDRFSAQQFSDYHSELNMSSLELGDSALYFCASSSSGPIRYEQYFGPGTRLTVT.

V and J are TRBV12-3 or TRBV12-4 and TRBJ2-6; 8 bases fit TRBD1. The V gene end was trimmed by 6 bases and the J gene end by 3 bases; junction bases not matched to a gene: 7. This CDR3 has 16 amino acids. The CDR3 here is CASSRRTGSGANVLTF. For the CDR3, the DNA is TGTGCCAGCAGCCGCCGGACAGGGAGTGGGGCCAACGTCCTGACTTTC.

This clonotype was observed a few times. This chain joins TRBV20-1 and TRBJ2-1, with TRBD1 matching 9 bases. CDR3 size: 14 residues. Germline V gene sequence: CDR1 DFQATT, CDR2 SNEGSKA (reference sequence). V was pared by 5 bases and J by 8 bases, with 10 bases of the junction left unmatched. CDR3 nucleotide sequence: TGCAGTGCTGATCGGGACAGGGTTTTATATGAGCAGTTCTTC. Translating gives CSADRDRVLYEQFF.

The chain employs TRBV9 and TRBJ2-5, with D possibly TRBD1 on 5 matching bases. The assigned J gene may be wrong: the sequence end matches TRBJ2-7 better. The CDR3 contains 15 residues. Looked up from germline, CDR1 is SGDLS and CDR2 is YYNGEE. CDR3 region: CASSVNTGLSYEQYF. In DNA form, the CDR3 reads TGTGCCAGCAGCGTAAATACAGGCCTCTCCTACGAGCAGTACTTC.

This clonotype was observed a handful of times. V usage is TRBV13 and J usage is TRBJ2-5, with D unclear. The CDR3 is 14 amino acids. Trimming took off 2 bases at V and 2 bases at J, with 9 bases between the two ends. Germline V gene sequence: CDR1 PRHDT, CDR2 FYEKMQ (reference sequence). CDR3 amino acids: CASSLQRSQETQYF. The CDR3 nucleotides are TGTGCCAGCAGCTTACAGAGGTCTCAAGAGACCCAGTACTTC.

This clonotype was counted between two and nine times. CDR3 sequence: CASSLGTTGRRDTQYF. The CDR3 coding sequence is TGCGCCAGCAGCTTGGGAACGACAGGGAGAAGGGATACGCAGTATTTT. V is TRBV5-1 and J is TRBJ2-3; 7 nucleotides agree with TRBD1. Germline V CDR1 and CDR2: SGHRS, YFSETQ. CDR3 length: 16 residues. The J segment lost 6 bases and the V segment lost 0 bases, leaving 10 bases of the junction unmatched.

This clonotype was observed a handful of times. The chain has TRBV6-5 and TRBJ2-5; 9 bases are a match to TRBD1. The trim removed 6 bases at V and 3 bases at J, leaving 8 bases unmatched. Germline CDR1 is MNHEY and CDR2 is SVGAGI. The CDR3 loop spans 15 amino acids. CDR3 DNA: TGTGCCAGCAGAGGGGGGGGGACAGGGAAAGAGACCCAGTACTTC. This gives the protein CASRGGGTGKETQYF.

The chain couples TRBV20-1 to TRBJ2-5; maybe TRBD2 (5 bases). V dropped 4 bases and J dropped 7 bases, with 22 bases sitting between them. CDR1 is DFQATT and CDR2 is SNEGSKA in the germline V gene (reference sequence). This CDR3 comprises 15 residues. CDR3 region: CSATPRTGRDRTQYF. CDR3 coding DNA: TGCAGTGCTACTCCCCGGACCGGACGGGATAGGACCCAGTACTTC.

This clonotype was observed a few times. V is TRBV10-3 and J is TRBJ2-3; 7 nucleotides align to TRBD2. Germline CDR1 ENHRY, CDR2 SYGVKD. Trimming cost V 4 bases and J 5 bases; bases outside gene matches: 9. This CDR3 is 15 amino acids long. In DNA, the CDR3 is TGTGCCATCAGTGGTACTAGCGACCCCGTAGATACGCAGTATTTT. This translates into CAISGTSDPVDTQYF.

The chain has TRBV27 and TRBJ1-2, with 10 bases matching TRBD1. V dropped 2 bases and J dropped 1; count of bases not matched to a gene: 4. The CDR3 consists of 16 residues. From germline, CDR1 is MNHEY and CDR2 SMNVEV (reference sequence). CDR3 protein: CASSLLGTGDNYGYTF. The CDR3 region has the DNA TGTGCCAGCAGTTTACTTGGGACAGGGGATAACTATGGCTACACCTTC.

The chain carries TRBV3-1 and TRBJ2-1, with D perhaps matching TRBD2 (6 bases). Germline-derived CDR1 and CDR2 are LGHDT and YNNKEL (reference sequence). This CDR3 has 12 residues. V dropped 4 bases and J dropped 10 bases, with 11 bases sitting between them. This chain's CDR3 is CASSPWDSEQFF. DNA for the CDR3: TGTGCCAGCAGCCCGTGGGACTCCGAGCAGTTCTTC.

This chain uses TRBV6-2 or TRBV6-3 with TRBJ2-5, with 10 bases that match TRBD1. Germline V gene data show CDR1 as MNHEY and CDR2 as SVGEGT. V was clipped by 4 bases and J by 1 base; unmatched bases: 9. This CDR3 contains 17 residues. CDR3 DNA: TGTGCCAGCAGTTGGGGACAGGGGAGTGGTTTCCAAGAGACCCAGTACTTC. This gives the protein CASSWGQGSGFQETQYF.